The 32 T cell receptor beta chains below all came from one sample that was sequenced in a study of T cell repertoires in ileal Crohn's disease. The repertoire was sequenced with immunoSEQ multiplex PCR; TCRdb's copy has only in-frame clones and lacks some. The table has approximately 5,000 clones, about four fifths seen once. Sequences were obtained from ileal tissue. The receptors were gathered from an adult with Crohn's disease.

CDR3 amino acids: CASSVAPGNTGELFF. The CDR3 region has the DNA TGTGCCAGCAGCGTAGCCCCGGGGAACACCGGGGAGCTGTTTTTT. V is TRBV9 and J is TRBJ2-2, with D hard to call. From germline, CDR1 is SGDLS and CDR2 YYNGEE. Deletions cut 0 bases from V and 1 base from J, with 7 bases between. There are 15 residues in the CDR3.

The V and J genes are TRBV7-6 and TRBJ1-4; TRBD1 agrees at 10 bases. The CDR3 contains 16 residues. V dropped 5 bases and J dropped 7; count of bases not matched to a gene: 10. The germline CDR1 and CDR2 sequences are SGHVS and FNYEAQ. DNA of the CDR3: TGTGCCAGCAGCATTACTCGACAGGGGGCCGTTGAAAAACTGTTTTTT. Encoded protein: CASSITRQGAVEKLFF. The variable domain in full, completed from reference TRBV7-6 and TRBJ1-4, reads GAGVSQSPRYKVTKRGQDVALRCDPISGHVSLYWYRQALGQGPEFLTYFNYEAQQDKSGLPNDRFSAERPEGSISTLTIQRTEQRDSAMYRCASSITRQGAVEKLFFGSGTQLSVL.

This chain connects TRBV5-1 to TRBJ1-2; 9 nucleotides line up with TRBD1. The V segment lost 4 bases and the J segment 4 bases; nucleotides outside the gene matches: 8. Germline V gives CDR1 SGHRS, CDR2 YFSETQ. CDR3 length equals 15 residues. The CDR3, as DNA: TGCGCCAGCAGCCCTGGACAGGGGTTTTCCTATGGCTACACCTTC. Protein product: CASSPGQGFSYGYTF.

The chain recombines TRBV19 with TRBJ2-7; D gene ambiguous. The germline V gene has CDR1 LNHDA and CDR2 SQIVND (reference sequence). V was pared by 5 bases and J by 0 bases, with 11 bases between. The CDR3 covers 14 residues. CDR3 in DNA: TGTGCCAGTAGTCCTTCCGAGAACTCCTACGAGCAGTACTTC. It is translated as CASSPSENSYEQYF.

The rearrangement joins TRBV11-2 to TRBJ2-1; TRBD2 agrees at 8 bases. The germline gives CDR1 SGHAT, CDR2 FQNNGV. This CDR3 comprises 16 residues. J gave up 7 bases and V 1 base, and 9 bases lay outside the gene matches. CDR3 DNA: TGTGCCAGCAGCTTAGCACCAGCGGGAGTCTGGAATGAGCAGTTCTTC. It encodes CASSLAPAGVWNEQFF.

The chain employs TRBV7-9 and TRBJ1-1; a weak D match, TRBD1 (6 bases). Germline V gene sequence: CDR1 SEHNR, CDR2 FQNEAQ (reference sequence). CDR3 length: 15 residues. Trimming shortened V by 4 bases and J by 11 bases, and 23 bases separated the two germline ends. Here the CDR3 reads CASSYAQKQGIPAFF. The CDR3 nucleotides read TGTGCCAGCAGCTACGCCCAAAAACAGGGCATACCGGCTTTCTTT. The full variable domain, completed using reference TRBV7-9 and TRBJ1-1, is DTGVSQNPRHKITKRGQNVTFRCDPISEHNRLYWYRQTLGQGPEFLTYFQNEAQLEKSRLLSDRFSAERPKGSFSTLEIQRTEQGDSAMYLCASSYAQKQGIPAFFGQGTRLTVV.

V is TRBV27 and J is TRBJ2-3; 10 bases are shared with TRBD2. Germline loops: CDR1 MNHEY, CDR2 SMNVEV (reference sequence). This CDR3 region has 17 residues. V gave up 6 bases and J gave up 4 bases; unmatched junction bases: 13. CDR3 sequence reads: CASRLLAGKVGADTQYF. For the CDR3, the DNA is TGTGCCAGCAGACTACTAGCGGGGAAAGTTGGGGCAGATACGCAGTATTTT.

The chain joins TRBV5-6 to TRBJ2-3, with TRBD1 matching over 8 bases. The V gene's germline CDR1 is SGHDT and CDR2 YYEEEE. With V trimmed by 3 bases and J by 4 bases, 4 bases remained unmatched. CDR3 size: 14 residues. The CDR3 is CASSWGQAADTQYF. DNA for the CDR3: TGTGCCAGCAGCTGGGGACAGGCGGCAGATACGCAGTATTTT.

Here the CDR3 reads CASSRSSGVGYEQYF. CDR3 nucleotide sequence: TGTGCCAGCAGCCGATCGTCCGGGGTGGGCTACGAGCAGTACTTC. The chain carries TRBV14 and TRBJ2-7; weak D call: TRBD2 (5 bases). The CDR3 runs 15 residues. V lost 4 bases and J 3 bases, leaving 16 bases between the germline ends. Germline CDR1 SGHDN, CDR2 FVKESK.

The chain joins TRBV5-1 to TRBJ2-1; TRBD2 is a possible D gene (5 bases). CDR1 SGHRS and CDR2 YFSETQ come from the germline V gene. The CDR3 is 18 amino acids. Between the trimmed V and J ends, which lost 3 bases and 4 bases, there was a span of 23 bases. Written as DNA, the CDR3 is TGCGCCAGCAGCTCCCAAGGCGGGCCCGGGAATCGGTACAATGAGCAGTTCTTC. Amino acid sequence: CASSSQGGPGNRYNEQFF.

The chain joins TRBV14 to TRBJ1-2; D might be TRBD1 (6 bases). V dropped 4 bases and J dropped 5 bases, with 14 bases sitting between them. Germline CDR1 is SGHDN and CDR2 is FVKESK. The CDR3 is 14 residues long. Here the CDR3 reads CASSPLDSLYGYTF. CDR3 coding DNA: TGTGCCAGCAGCCCCCTGGACAGTTTATATGGCTACACCTTC.

In DNA, the CDR3 is TGCGCCAGCAGCCAAGATAGGATGAACAGGGGGGACTATGGCTACACCTTC. This gives the protein CASSQDRMNRGDYGYTF. This chain connects TRBV4-1 to TRBJ1-2, with 8 bases fitting TRBD1. This CDR3 is built from 17 residues. In germline, CDR1 is MGHRA, CDR2 YSYEKL. V lost 0 bases, J lost 3 bases, and 9 bases stayed unmatched.

The rearrangement links TRBV7-2 to TRBJ2-2; TRBD2 might be the D (6 bases). The CDR3 length is 15 residues. From germline, CDR1 is SGHTA and CDR2 FQGNSA. The V end lost 2 bases, the J end lost 5 bases, and 12 bases lay between the germline ends. This CDR3 reads CASSLTRAGTGELFF. In DNA form, the CDR3 reads TGTGCCAGCAGCTTAACCAGGGCGGGGACCGGGGAGCTGTTTTTT.

This chain joins TRBV5-1 and TRBJ1-1; D gene unclear. The V gene's germline CDR1 is SGHRS and CDR2 YFSETQ. CDR3 length equals 14 residues. Trimming cost V 1 base and J 0 bases, with 7 bases left between them. The CDR3 spells CASSLSDMNTEAFF. CDR3 sequence (DNA): TGCGCCAGCAGCTTGAGTGACATGAACACTGAAGCTTTCTTT.

V usage is TRBV7-9 and J usage is TRBJ1-2, with D uncertain. The CDR3 spans 16 residues. Germline assignment: CDR1 SEHNR and CDR2 FQNEAQ (reference sequence). The V end was cut by 0 bases, the J end by 11 bases, with 22 bases between. DNA of the CDR3: TGTGCCAGCAGCTTAGCGGCCAGCTTCTCAATTGAGGGTTACACCTTC. This gives the protein CASSLAASFSIEGYTF. Using reference TRBV7-9 and TRBJ1-2 for the parts outside the CDR3, the full variable domain is DTGVSQNPRHKITKRGQNVTFRCDPISEHNRLYWYRQTLGQGPEFLTYFQNEAQLEKSRLLSDRFSAERPKGSFSTLEIQRTEQGDSAMYLCASSLAASFSIEGYTFGSGTRLTVV.

This clone was observed a few times. The chain is built from TRBV29-1 and TRBJ2-7; 10 bases match TRBD1. V gave up 4 bases and J gave up 4 bases; unmatched junction bases: 4. Germline CDR1 and CDR2: SQVTM and ANQGSEA. CDR3 size: 13 residues. The CDR3 bases are TGCAGCGTTGCAAAGGACAGGGGGTACGAGCAGTACTTC. Its protein is CSVAKDRGYEQYF.

V usage is TRBV2 and J usage is TRBJ2-5; maybe TRBD1 (5 bases). CDR1 and CDR2 (germline): SNHLY, FYNNEI. The CDR3 is made up of 15 amino acids. V was clipped by 4 bases and J by 2 bases, with 14 bases between them. The CDR3 protein is CASSGQSLKQETQYF. The DNA of the CDR3 is TGTGCCAGCAGTGGACAGAGTCTTAAACAAGAGACCCAGTACTTC.

The chain carries TRBV5-1 and TRBJ2-3, with D possibly being TRBD1 (7 bases). Germline CDR1 reads SGHRS; CDR2 reads YFSETQ. Trimming cost V 4 bases and J 4 bases, with 13 bases left between them. This CDR3 is built from 14 residues. CDR3 protein: CASSLGQRADTQYF. CDR3 in DNA: TGCGCCAGCAGCCTGGGACAGCGGGCAGATACGCAGTATTTT.

V gene TRBV5-1 combines with J gene TRBJ2-5, with a possible D match to TRBD2 (5 bases). Germline V gives CDR1 SGHRS, CDR2 YFSETQ. Trimming removed 1 base from V and 6 bases from J, with 13 bases in between. The CDR3 runs 14 residues. In DNA, the CDR3 is TGCGCCAGCAGCTTGACGACGGGAAAGAAGACCCAGTACTTC. It is translated as CASSLTTGKKTQYF.

About this clone: The same CDR3 arises from other DNA sequences in this sample as well. V usage is TRBV28 and J usage is TRBJ1-5; D is unresolved. V shed 2 bases and J shed 4 bases, with 6 bases lying between them. Looked up from germline, CDR1 is MDHEN and CDR2 is SYDVKM. The CDR3 extends over 13 amino acids. CDR3 sequence: CASSLSTNQPQHF. The CDR3 region has the DNA TGTGCCAGCAGTTTAAGCACTAATCAGCCCCAGCATTTT.

J is TRBJ2-7 and V is TRBV5-4, with 12 nucleotides matching TRBD2. Germline V CDR1 and CDR2: SGHNT, YYREEE (reference sequence). V trimming: 5 bases; J trimming: 4 bases; junction bases outside the gene matches: 4. The CDR3 runs 14 residues. The CDR3 bases are TGTGCCAGCAGTCTAGCGGGAGGGCAATACGAGCAGTACTTC. Translation: CASSLAGGQYEQYF.

This clone was seen a single time. V and J are TRBV7-9 and TRBJ2-3; TRBD2 aligns across 7 bases. V dropped 5 bases and J dropped 2; count of bases not matched to a gene: 4. This CDR3 is built from 14 residues. CDR1 is SEHNR and CDR2 is FQNEAQ in the germline V gene (reference sequence). The CDR3 here is CASSPRGDTDTQYF. DNA for the CDR3: TGTGCCAGCAGCCCCCGGGGGGACACAGATACGCAGTATTTT.

This clone was counted a few times. V is TRBV19 and J is TRBJ2-2; D ambiguous. Germline loops: CDR1 LNHDA, CDR2 SQIVND (reference sequence). The V end lost 3 bases, the J end lost 1 base, and 6 bases lay between the germline ends. This CDR3 is 14 amino acids long. CDR3 amino acids: CASSIERNTGELFF. The CDR3 nucleotides are TGTGCCAGTAGTATTGAGAGGAACACCGGGGAGCTGTTTTTT.

The genes are TRBV6-6 and TRBJ2-2, with 8 bases identical to TRBD1. V gave up 4 bases and J gave up 9 bases; unmatched junction bases: 7. CDR1 is MNHNY and CDR2 is SVGAGI in the germline V gene (reference sequence). This CDR3 has 14 residues. The CDR3 protein is CASSSTTGERELFF. The CDR3 DNA is TGTGCCAGCAGTTCCACGACAGGGGAAAGGGAGCTGTTTTTT.

This sequence joins TRBV5-1 and TRBJ1-4, with D possibly matching TRBD1 (6 bases). This CDR3 region has 18 residues. The V end lost 7 bases, the J end lost 0 bases, and 22 bases lay between the germline ends. Germline-derived CDR1 and CDR2 are SGHRS and YFSETQ. The CDR3 protein is CASGVLGGGAATNEKLFF. The CDR3 nucleotides are TGCGCCAGCGGCGTCCTAGGGGGGGGCGCTGCAACTAATGAAAAACTGTTTTTT.

J is TRBJ1-5 and V is TRBV12-5; possibly TRBD1 for D (5 bases). V shed 5 bases and J shed 4 bases, with 9 bases lying between them. The CDR3 consists of 13 residues. Germline CDR1 is LGHNT and CDR2 is FRNRAP. The CDR3 DNA reads as TGTGCTAGTGGTCCCCAGGGAAATCAGCCCCAGCATTTT. Its translation is CASGPQGNQPQHF.

J is TRBJ1-1 and V is TRBV9; maybe TRBD1 (5 bases). This CDR3 region has 14 residues. The V and J ends lost 3 bases and 0 bases respectively, with 9 bases between them. Germline values: CDR1 SGDLS, CDR2 YYNGEE. CDR3 DNA sequence: TGTGCCAGCAGCGCAGGACACCTGAACACTGAAGCTTTCTTT. Residues: CASSAGHLNTEAFF.

V and J are TRBV7-9 and TRBJ1-2, with 7 bases aligning to TRBD1. The germline V gene encodes CDR1 SEHNR and CDR2 FQNEAQ (reference sequence). This CDR3 has 13 amino acids. V lost 1 base to trimming and J lost 7 bases; unmatched junction nucleotides: 3. This CDR3 is CASSLGDRRGYTF. CDR3 in DNA: TGTGCCAGCAGCTTAGGGGACAGACGTGGCTACACCTTC.

The chain links TRBV7-2 to TRBJ2-2; 8 bases agree with TRBD1. There are 14 residues in the CDR3. V was pared by 5 bases and J by 6 bases, with 5 bases of the junction left unmatched. The germline CDR1 and CDR2 sequences are SGHTA and FQGNSA. CDR3 coding DNA: TGTGCCAGCAGCCCGGACAGGGTGGCCGGGGAGCTGTTTTTT. Its translation: CASSPDRVAGELFF.

The rearrangement links TRBV5-1 to TRBJ2-2, with 7 positions matching TRBD2. V trimming: 0 bases; J trimming: 1 base; junction bases outside the gene matches: 3. CDR1 is SGHRS and CDR2 is YFSETQ in the germline V gene. The CDR3 consists of 16 residues. The CDR3 region is CASSLALAMNTGELFF. In DNA, the CDR3 is TGCGCCAGCAGCTTGGCACTAGCGATGAACACCGGGGAGCTGTTTTTT.

V is TRBV28 and J is TRBJ1-5; D gene ambiguous. From germline, CDR1 is MDHEN and CDR2 SYDVKM. The CDR3 totals 15 residues. V gave up 3 bases and J gave up 2 bases, with 11 bases separating them. CDR3 DNA sequence: TGTGCCAGCAGTTTTTTTGAGGAGGGCAATCAGCCCCAGCATTTT. Amino acids: CASSFFEEGNQPQHF.

V usage is TRBV27 and J usage is TRBJ1-1; 7 nucleotides line up with TRBD1. The CDR3 is 16 amino acids. CDR1 and CDR2 (germline): MNHEY, SMNVEV (reference sequence). V gave up 4 bases and J gave up 2 bases; unmatched junction bases: 10. DNA for the CDR3: TGTGCCAGCAGTTCAGGACTGGGACAGATTAACACTGAAGCTTTCTTT. Protein product: CASSSGLGQINTEAFF.